The following is a T cell receptor beta chain sequence with its context. The germline V gene encodes CDR1 SQVTM and CDR2 ANQGSEA. This CDR3 contains 13 residues. J gave up 4 bases and V 4 bases, and 1 base lay outside the gene matches. The sample is drawn from a study of blood T cell repertoires in COVID-19. Turning to the study itself: Nucleic acid was either cDNA or gDNA, and it came from T cells, B-cell-depleted T cells, or PBMCs.

In the study's own analysis: Reference gene primer amplification in the assay estimated nucleated cell counts. The repertoire was sequenced with immunoSEQ multiplex PCR; TCRdb's copy has only in-frame clones and lacks some. From that table come the V and J calls and clone size; the DNA was used to work out D and trimming. This sample carries 350,000 to 450,000 clones, 80% to 95% of them seen once, and the ten largest clones take about 0.86%. Those who participated ranged in age from roughly 18 to 90 years and resided in about two dozen US areas. In assigning cohorts, the study relied on participant-reported clinical history.

The sequenced sample was PBMCs or T cells enriched from blood (not recorded which). V gene TRBV29-1 combines with J gene TRBJ2-1, with TRBD2 matching over 10 bases. This clonotype was sampled from a woman between 40 and 55 years old who had been exposed to COVID-19. CDR3 region: CSVVTSGYNEQFF. The CDR3 nucleotides are TGCAGCGTTGTGACTAGCGGGTACAATGAGCAGTTCTTC.